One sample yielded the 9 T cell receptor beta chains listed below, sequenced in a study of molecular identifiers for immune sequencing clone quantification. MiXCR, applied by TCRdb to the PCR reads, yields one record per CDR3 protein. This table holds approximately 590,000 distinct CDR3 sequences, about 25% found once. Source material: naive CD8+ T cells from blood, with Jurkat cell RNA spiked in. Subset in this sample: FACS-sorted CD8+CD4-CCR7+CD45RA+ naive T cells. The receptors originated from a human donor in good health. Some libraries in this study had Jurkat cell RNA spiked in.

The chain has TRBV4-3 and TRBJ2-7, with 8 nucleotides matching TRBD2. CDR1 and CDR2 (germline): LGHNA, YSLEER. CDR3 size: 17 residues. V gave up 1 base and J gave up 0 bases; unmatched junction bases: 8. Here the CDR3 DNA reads TGCGCCAGCAGCCAAGTCTCCGTGCTAGCGGGCTCCTACGAGCAGTACTTC. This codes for CASSQVSVLAGSYEQYF.

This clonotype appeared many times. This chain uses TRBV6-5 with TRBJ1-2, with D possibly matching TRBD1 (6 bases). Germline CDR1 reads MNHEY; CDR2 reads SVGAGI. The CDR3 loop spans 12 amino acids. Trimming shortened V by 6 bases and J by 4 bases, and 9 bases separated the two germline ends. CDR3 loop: CASRQGIYGYTF. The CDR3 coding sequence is TGTGCCAGCAGGCAGGGGATCTATGGCTACACCTTC.

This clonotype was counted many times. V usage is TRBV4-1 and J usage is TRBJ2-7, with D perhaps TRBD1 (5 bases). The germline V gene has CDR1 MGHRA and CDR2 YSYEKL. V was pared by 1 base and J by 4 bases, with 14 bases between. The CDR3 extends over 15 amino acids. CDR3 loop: CASSQAGSTLYEQYF. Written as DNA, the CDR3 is TGCGCCAGCAGCCAAGCAGGGTCCACCCTTTACGAGCAGTACTTC.

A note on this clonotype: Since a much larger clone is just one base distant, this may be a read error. Here the CDR3 reads CASSPVGGGGYNEHFF. The DNA for the CDR3 is TGTGCCAGCAGTCCCGTGGGAGGCGGGGGGTACAATGAGCACTTCTTC. This chain links TRBV12-3 or TRBV12-4 with TRBJ2-1, with 8 bases matching TRBD2. The CDR3 is made up of 16 amino acids.

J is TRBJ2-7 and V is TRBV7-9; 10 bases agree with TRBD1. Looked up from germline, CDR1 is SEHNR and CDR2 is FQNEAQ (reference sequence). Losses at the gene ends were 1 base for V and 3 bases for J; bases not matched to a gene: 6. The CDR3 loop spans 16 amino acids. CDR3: CASSLDGDRGNYEQYF. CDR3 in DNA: TGTGCCAGCAGCTTAGACGGGGACAGGGGAAACTACGAGCAGTACTTC. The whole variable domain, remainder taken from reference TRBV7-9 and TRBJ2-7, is DTGVSQNPRHKITKRGQNVTFRCDPISEHNRLYWYRQTLGQGPEFLTYFQNEAQLEKSRLLSDRFSAERPKGSFSTLEIQRTEQGDSAMYLCASSLDGDRGNYEQYFGPGTRLTVT.

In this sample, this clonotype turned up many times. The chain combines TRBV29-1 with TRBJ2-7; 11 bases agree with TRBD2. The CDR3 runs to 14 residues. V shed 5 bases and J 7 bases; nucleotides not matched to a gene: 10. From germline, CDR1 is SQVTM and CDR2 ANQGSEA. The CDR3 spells CSVKTSGGFKEQYF. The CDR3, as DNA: TGCAGCGTTAAAACTAGCGGGGGTTTCAAGGAGCAGTACTTC.

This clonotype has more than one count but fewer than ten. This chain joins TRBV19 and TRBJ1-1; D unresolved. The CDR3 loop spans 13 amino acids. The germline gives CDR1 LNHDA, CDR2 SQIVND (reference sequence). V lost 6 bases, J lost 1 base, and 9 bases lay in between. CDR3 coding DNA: TGTGCCAGTAGCGTGCAGTCGAACACTGAAGCTTTCTTT. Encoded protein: CASSVQSNTEAFF.

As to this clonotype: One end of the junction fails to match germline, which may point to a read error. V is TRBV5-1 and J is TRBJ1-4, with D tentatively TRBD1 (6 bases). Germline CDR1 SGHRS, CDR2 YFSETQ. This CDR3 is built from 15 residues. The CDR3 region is CASARFWGANEKLVF. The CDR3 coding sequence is TGCGCCAGCGCCAGATTTTGGGGGGCTAATGAAAAACTGGTTTTT.

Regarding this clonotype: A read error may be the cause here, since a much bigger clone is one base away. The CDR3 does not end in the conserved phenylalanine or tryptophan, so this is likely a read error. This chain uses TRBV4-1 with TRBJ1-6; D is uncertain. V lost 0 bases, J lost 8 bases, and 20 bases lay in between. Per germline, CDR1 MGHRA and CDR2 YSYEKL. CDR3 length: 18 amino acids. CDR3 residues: CASSQEGSRAMADSPLHS. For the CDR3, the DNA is TGCGCCAGCAGCCAAGAAGGGAGTAGAGCAATGGCCGATTCACCCCTCCACTCT.